The T cell receptor beta chain under discussion was sequenced for a study of CD8 T cells in ankylosing spondylitis. This clonotype showed up just once. Its antigen is unknown. The CDR3 contains 16 residues. Germline V gene sequence: CDR1 WSHSY, CDR2 SAAADI. With 0 bases removed from V and 0 bases from J, the gap between germline ends came to 9 bases. Construction of TCR beta libraries was performed using quantitative 5'-RACE with molecular barcodes. TCRdb re-called the 5' RACE reads through MiXCR, storing one row per CDR3 protein. The profile shows just under 350,000 distinct CDR3 sequences, about 14% of them singletons. General study findings and limits: A TCR beta motif of fewer than 10 highly homologous variants seemed to mark ankylosing spondylitis blood. Significantly higher representation of disease-linked clones was reported for matched ankylosing spondylitis synovial fluid.

The sample taken for sequencing was blood, either unsorted or a sorted T cell fraction (not recorded which). The J gene is TRBJ2-1, the V gene TRBV10-2; D gene ambiguous. The receptor's source is a male donor with ankylosing spondylitis or in good health (not recorded which). This CDR3 reads CASSESYQTSYNEQFF. Written as DNA, the CDR3 is TGCGCCAGCAGTGAGTCGTATCAGACCTCCTACAATGAGCAGTTCTTC.